This T cell receptor (beta chain) was recorded in a study of cytomegalovirus exposure and HLA in healthy donors. The germline V and J ends were trimmed by 5 bases and 10 bases, with 12 bases remaining between them. Germline V lookup: CDR1 MRHNA, CDR2 SNTAGT. The length of the CDR3 is 13 residues. Both 60 Vbeta primers and 13 Jbeta primers went into the PCR. TCRdb's copy holds only in-frame clones and misses some; the assay was immunoSEQ multiplex PCR. This table holds around 60,000 clones. The sequence was obtained from a young man in good health and CMV-seropositive. The chain recombines TRBV6-4 with TRBJ1-6; D gene unclear. The specimen sequenced was PBMCs. This CDR3 reads CASSQREGSPLHF. DNA for the CDR3: TGTGCCAGCAGTCAAAGGGAGGGATCACCCCTCCACTTT.